The rows below give T cell receptor beta chains drawn from one sample of a study of blood T cell repertoires in COVID-19. Clones were sequenced by immunoSEQ multiplex PCR, and TCRdb holds only the in-frame ones, with some missing. Of approximately 90,000 clones listed, about 74% are singletons. The specimen sequenced was peripheral blood. The origin of the receptors is a human donor in a cohort sampled during active COVID-19. Both conserved end residues are part of each CDR3. A D gene is named only where the DNA matches it firmly. A clone size is listed for some rows: how often the clone was seen (once, few, many), or a class if it is expanded.

v_call	j_call	d_call	clone_size	cdr3_nt	cdr3_aa
TRBV2	TRBJ2-1	TRBD2	-	TGTGCCACCGAACTAGCGGGAGTCTACAATGAGCAGTTCTTC	CATELAGVYNEQFF
TRBV3-1/TRBV3-2	TRBJ2-1	-	-	TGTGCCAGCAGCCATCAACACGGGAATGAGCAGTTCTTC	CASSHQHGNEQFF
TRBV2	TRBJ2-7	-	-	TGTGCCAGCAGTGAACAGGTCTACGAGCAGTACTTC	CASSEQVYEQYF
TRBV5-6	TRBJ2-7	TRBD2	-	TGTGCCAGCAGCTTGGGGACTAGCGGGGGATACGAGCAGTACTTC	CASSLGTSGGYEQYF
TRBV4-1	TRBJ2-3	TRBD2	few	TGCGCCAGCAGCCAAGATCTTACTAGCGGGAAAAGCACAGATACGCAGTATTTT	CASSQDLTSGKSTDTQYF
TRBV4-1	TRBJ2-1	TRBD2	-	TGCGCCAGCAGCCGCCAGACTAGCGGGGGACTCAATGAGCAGTTCTTC	CASSRQTSGGLNEQFF
TRBV6-2/TRBV6-3	TRBJ1-1	-	once	TGTGCCAGCAGCTGGGAGCCCGGTAACACTGAAGCTTTCTTT	CASSWEPGNTEAFF
TRBV4-3	TRBJ1-2	-	-	TGCGCCAGCAGCCAAGATTCAGGGACTGCGGGGGATGGCTACACCTTC	CASSQDSGTAGDGYTF
TRBV29-1	TRBJ2-7	-	few	TGCAGCGTTAGGGGACTGCCACCTGGGGACGAGCAGTACTTC	CSVRGLPPGDEQYF
TRBV7-9	TRBJ1-5	TRBD1	-	TGTGCCAGCAGCCGGGGGACAGGGAAACATCAGCCCCAGCATTTT	CASSRGTGKHQPQHF
TRBV28	TRBJ2-1	TRBD2	-	TGTGCCAGCAGTTTTCGACTAGCGGGCTTAGGGAATGAGCAGTTCTTC	CASSFRLAGLGNEQFF
TRBV4-3	TRBJ2-1	TRBD1	-	TGCGCCAGCAGCCAAGACCCAAACAGGGGGAGCAATGAGCAGTTCTTC	CASSQDPNRGSNEQFF
TRBV19	TRBJ2-1	TRBD2	-	TGTGCCAGTAGTGCCGGAGGAGTTACTAGCGGGAGGCCCGAGCAGTTCTTC	CASSAGGVTSGRPEQFF
TRBV7-2	TRBJ2-1	TRBD2	-	TGTGCCAGCAGCTTAGCCCCCTCGCGGGGGGGTTACAATGAGCAGTTCTTC	CASSLAPSRGGYNEQFF
TRBV7-6	TRBJ2-2	TRBD2	-	TGTGCCAGCAACCCTCATCCCCGGGAGGGCGGGGAGCTGTTTTTT	CASNPHPREGGELFF
TRBV19	TRBJ2-5	-	-	TGTGCCAGTAGTCTCGGCCACAGCCAGTACTTC	CASSLGHSQYF
TRBV28	TRBJ1-1	-	-	TGTGCCAGCAGCCATAGAGCTGAAGCTTTCTTT	CASSHRAEAFF
TRBV12-3/TRBV12-4	TRBJ2-2	-	-	TGTGCCAGCAGTTTTGCGTCTACCGGGGAGCTGTTTTTT	CASSFASTGELFF
TRBV6-6	TRBJ2-3	-	once	TGTGCCAGCAGTAACCAGGGAACCGATACGCAGTATTTT	CASSNQGTDTQYF
TRBV2	TRBJ2-3	TRBD2	-	TGTGCCAGCAGTCGCCGGAGGACTAGCGGGAGAAGGACAGATACGCAGTATTTT	CASSRRRTSGRRTDTQYF
TRBV7-8	TRBJ1-6	-	-	TGTGCCAGCAGCCCCCGGGGATGGAATTCACCCCTCCACTTT	CASSPRGWNSPLHF
TRBV7-6	TRBJ2-2	-	once	TGTGCCAGCACAAAACAGGGAGGGGGATACACCGGGGAGCTGTTTTTT	CASTKQGGGYTGELFF
TRBV2	TRBJ2-1	-	-	TGTGCCAGCAGCTTACTAGCTGTCACGCAGTTCTTC	CASSLLAVTQFF
TRBV27	TRBJ2-5	-	-	TGTGCCAGCAGCCCTCGGGTCGGGGAGACCCAGTACTTC	CASSPRVGETQYF
TRBV28	TRBJ2-4	TRBD1	-	TGTGCCAGCAGCCCGGGACAGGGCAGAAACATTCAGTACTTC	CASSPGQGRNIQYF
TRBV6-5	TRBJ2-5	TRBD2	once	TGTGCCAGCAGTTACTCAGCGGGGGGCTGGGAGACCCAGTACTTC	CASSYSAGGWETQYF
TRBV4-2	TRBJ2-1	TRBD2	few	TGTGCCAGCAGCCTTTCCAGCGGGAGGTTAAGCAATGAGCAGTTCTTC	CASSLSSGRLSNEQFF
TRBV7-3	TRBJ2-2	TRBD2	-	TGTGCCAGCAGCTTTGGACTAGCCCTCACCGGGGAGCTGTTTTTT	CASSFGLALTGELFF
TRBV5-1	TRBJ2-1	-	-	TGCGCCAGCAGCGACGTTGCGGGATACAATGAGCAGTTCTTC	CASSDVAGYNEQFF
TRBV5-6	TRBJ2-3	-	few	TGTGCCAGCAGCTTGGGACAGCTGACCACAGATACGCAGTATTTT	CASSLGQLTTDTQYF
TRBV29-1	TRBJ1-1	-	-	TGCAGCGTTATGGGGGGGAGCACTGAAGCTTTCTTT	CSVMGGSTEAFF
TRBV27	TRBJ2-4	-	once	TGTGCCAGCAGTTTTCACGGAGCCAAAAACATTCAGTACTTC	CASSFHGAKNIQYF
TRBV21-1	TRBJ2-2	-	-	TGTGCCAGCAGCAAAGAAGGAGCCCCTAACACCGGGGAGCTGTTTTTT	CASSKEGAPNTGELFF
TRBV7-2	TRBJ2-2	-	-	TGTGCCAGCAGCTTAAAGAGAAACACCGGGGAGCTGTTTTTT	CASSLKRNTGELFF
TRBV6-2/TRBV6-3	TRBJ1-1	-	-	TGTGCCAGCAGTTATGGGGGGTGGACTGAAGCTTTCTTT	CASSYGGWTEAFF
TRBV12-3/TRBV12-4	TRBJ1-5	-	-	TGTGCCAGCAGGGACAGTAGCAATCAGCCCCAGCATTTT	CASRDSSNQPQHF
TRBV28	TRBJ2-5	-	-	TGTGCCAGCTTGGGCAGAAACTACCAAGAGACCCAGTACTTC	CASLGRNYQETQYF
TRBV27	TRBJ2-7	-	-	TGTGCCAGAGGGAAAGATTCCATCCTCGACTACTACGAGCAGTACTTC	CARGKDSILDYYEQYF
TRBV28	TRBJ2-4	TRBD1	-	TGTGCCAGCAGATTGACCGGGACAGATAAAAACATTCAGTACTTC	CASRLTGTDKNIQYF
TRBV4-3	TRBJ2-1	-	-	TGCGCCAGCAGCCAAGCATCAGGGGCCTCCTACAATGAGCAGTTCTTC	CASSQASGASYNEQFF